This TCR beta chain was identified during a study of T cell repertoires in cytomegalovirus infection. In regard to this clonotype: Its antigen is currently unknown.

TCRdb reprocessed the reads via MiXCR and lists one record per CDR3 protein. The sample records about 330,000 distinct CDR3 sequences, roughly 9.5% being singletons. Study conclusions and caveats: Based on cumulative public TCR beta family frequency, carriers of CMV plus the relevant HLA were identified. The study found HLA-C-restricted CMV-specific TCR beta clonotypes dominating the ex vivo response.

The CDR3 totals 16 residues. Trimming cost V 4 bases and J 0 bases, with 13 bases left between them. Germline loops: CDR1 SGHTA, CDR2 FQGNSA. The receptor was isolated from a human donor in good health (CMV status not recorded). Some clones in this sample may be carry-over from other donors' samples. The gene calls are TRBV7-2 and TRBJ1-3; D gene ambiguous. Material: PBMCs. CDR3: CASSSRRESSGNTIYF. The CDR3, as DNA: TGTGCCAGCAGCTCGCGCCGAGAGAGCTCTGGAAACACCATATATTTT.